This entry lists 26 T cell receptor beta chains sequenced from one sample in a study of patients and donors after allogeneic stem cell transplantation. Each CDR3 protein gets one entry after TCRdb re-called the RT-PCR reads with MiXCR. Among approximately 140,000 distinct CDR3 sequences listed, approximately 35% were seen once. The sequencing sample was made of blood, either unsorted or a sorted T cell fraction (not recorded which). The receptor set was obtained from a human donor who was either an allogeneic HSCT recipient or a stem cell or donor lymphocyte infusion donor (not recorded which). It is not recorded whose cells these are; they may come from a transplant donor.

CDR3 protein: CASSYVGQGINEQYF. CDR3 bases: TGTGCCAGCAGTTACGTTGGACAGGGGATAAACGAGCAGTACTTC. This chain connects TRBV6-2 or TRBV6-3 to TRBJ2-7; 9 nucleotides line up with TRBD1. Losses at the gene ends were 2 bases for V and 5 bases for J; bases not matched to a gene: 7. The CDR3 covers 15 residues. Per the germline V gene, CDR1 is MNHEY and CDR2 is SVGEGT.

This clonotype was counted only a few times. The gene calls are TRBV19 and TRBJ1-5; D call uncertain. Trimming pared 4 bases from V and 1 base from J, leaving 5 bases between. The CDR3 runs to 13 residues. In germline, CDR1 is LNHDA, CDR2 SQIVND (reference sequence). CDR3 bases: TGTGCCAGTAGTAATTTAAGCAATCAGCCCCAGCATTTT. Protein: CASSNLSNQPQHF.

The J gene is TRBJ2-1, the V gene TRBV3-1, with D unresolved. The V and J ends lost 1 base and 4 bases respectively, with 20 bases between them. The CDR3 is 18 residues long. Germline V CDR1 and CDR2: LGHDT, YNNKEL (reference sequence). The CDR3 is CASSQGRGQYSSYNEQFF. The CDR3 bases are TGTGCCAGCAGCCAAGGTCGTGGGCAGTACTCGTCTTACAATGAGCAGTTCTTC.

This clonotype was observed a handful of times. The chain uses TRBV12-3 or TRBV12-4 and TRBJ1-3; D is unclear. The CDR3 loop spans 16 amino acids. V was clipped by 6 bases and J by 0 bases, with 15 bases between them. The CDR3 sequence: CASSPTRGFSGNTIYF. CDR3 nucleotides: TGTGCCAGCAGCCCGACTCGAGGGTTCTCTGGAAACACCATATATTTT.

The DNA for the CDR3 is TGTGCCACCAGCAGAGAAGGGGGGCCGGATGAGCAGTTCTTC. Protein sequence: CATSREGGPDEQFF. The gene calls are TRBV15 and TRBJ2-1; D may be TRBD1 or TRBD2 (6 bases each). Trimming removed 0 bases at V and 8 bases at J, with 11 bases between. Germline loops: CDR1 LNHNV, CDR2 YYDKDF (reference sequence). The CDR3 runs 14 residues.

The J gene is TRBJ1-5, the V gene TRBV27; 10 bases agree with TRBD1. Per germline, CDR1 MNHEY and CDR2 SMNVEV (reference sequence). The ends lost 5 bases at V and 0 bases at J; junction bases unmatched: 7. The CDR3 is 17 amino acids. CDR3 region: CASSPGQGLYSNQPQHF. CDR3 DNA sequence: TGTGCCAGCAGTCCGGGACAGGGGCTATATAGCAATCAGCCCCAGCATTTT.

The genes are TRBV29-1 and TRBJ2-7; possible D gene TRBD1, 6 bases. CDR1 and CDR2 from the germline V gene are SQVTM and ANQGSEA. The CDR3 is 12 residues long. V lost 4 bases and J lost 7, with 14 bases in between. This chain's CDR3 is CSVGEQGGEQYF. The CDR3 nucleotides read TGCAGCGTTGGTGAACAGGGCGGGGAGCAGTACTTC.

The chain is built from TRBV9 and TRBJ2-1, with 8 bases lining up with TRBD1. There are 17 residues in the CDR3. Germline V gene data show CDR1 as SGDLS and CDR2 as YYNGEE. With V trimmed by 0 bases and J by 8 bases, 13 bases remained unmatched. The DNA for the CDR3 is TGTGCCAGCAGCGTAGACCCAGGGGGCGAAGTAGGGGATGAGCAGTTCTTC. Amino acids: CASSVDPGGEVGDEQFF.

The chain combines TRBV5-1 with TRBJ2-1, with a tentative D call TRBD1 (5 bases). Germline CDR1 and CDR2: SGHRS and YFSETQ. The length of the CDR3 is 15 residues. The V gene lost 2 bases and the J gene lost 0 bases, with 9 bases spanning the gap. The CDR3 reads CASSFLGDSYNEQFF. CDR3 DNA: TGCGCCAGCAGCTTCCTAGGGGACTCCTACAATGAGCAGTTCTTC.

This CDR3 is CAISESTDTDTQYF. DNA for the CDR3: TGTGCCATCAGTGAGTCAACAGACACAGATACGCAGTATTTT. The chain uses TRBV10-3 and TRBJ2-3; unclear D gene. Trimming shortened V by 0 bases and J by 2 bases, and 6 bases separated the two germline ends. Germline values: CDR1 ENHRY, CDR2 SYGVKD. This CDR3 has 14 residues.

The DNA of the CDR3 is TGTGCCAGCAGCCCCGGGGGTAGGGAGGCTTTCTTT. Its translation: CASSPGGREAFF. J is TRBJ1-1 and V is TRBV27; perhaps TRBD1 as D (5 bases). The germline gives CDR1 MNHEY, CDR2 SMNVEV (reference sequence). The germline V and J ends were trimmed by 6 bases and 11 bases, with 16 bases remaining between them. The CDR3 is 12 residues long.

This clonotype has just a few counts. The gene calls are TRBV3-1 and TRBJ2-5; possibly TRBD1 or TRBD2 for D (5 bases each). The germline V gene encodes CDR1 LGHDT and CDR2 YNNKEL (reference sequence). Trimming pared 3 bases from V and 5 bases from J, leaving 16 bases between. There are 15 residues in the CDR3. The CDR3 is CASSHRQFGDETQYF. The CDR3 region has the DNA TGTGCCAGCAGCCACCGACAGTTCGGGGACGAGACCCAGTACTTC.

The chain joins TRBV12-3 or TRBV12-4 to TRBJ2-7, with TRBD1 matching 9 bases. This CDR3 contains 14 residues. J lost 8 bases, V lost 1 base, and 6 bases had no gene match. DNA for the CDR3: TGTGCCAGCAGTTTAGACCGGGACAGGGAAAAGCAGTACTTC. It yields the protein CASSLDRDREKQYF.

This chain links TRBV7-2 with TRBJ1-2, with 7 bases identical to TRBD1. Germline V lookup: CDR1 SGHTA, CDR2 FQGNSA. V lost 6 bases to trimming and J lost 8 bases; unmatched junction nucleotides: 9. There are 13 residues in the CDR3. The CDR3 reads CASSYLGGQGYTF. CDR3 DNA: TGTGCCAGCAGTTACTTAGGGGGCCAGGGCTACACCTTC.

This chain uses TRBV6-2 or TRBV6-3 with TRBJ2-2; weak D call: TRBD1 (5 bases). CDR3 length: 13 residues. V dropped 3 bases and J dropped 7 bases, with 9 bases sitting between them. The germline gives CDR1 MNHEY, CDR2 SVGEGT. In DNA form, the CDR3 reads TGTGCCAGCAGTTATCTCAGGGACGGGGAGCTGTTTTTT. Residues: CASSYLRDGELFF.

This clonotype was observed many times. The J gene is TRBJ1-1, the V gene TRBV13; no firm D call. The CDR3 runs to 11 residues. The ends were cut back, 5 bases at V and 5 bases at J, with 6 bases in the middle. CDR1 is PRHDT and CDR2 is FYEKMQ in the germline V gene (reference sequence). The CDR3: CASSVPTEAFF. The CDR3 nucleotides are TGTGCCAGCAGCGTTCCTACTGAAGCTTTCTTT. Based on the CDR3 plus reference TRBV13 and TRBJ1-1, the full variable domain is AAGVIQSPRHLIKEKRETATLKCYPIPRHDTVYWYQQGPGQDPQFLISFYEKMQSDKGSIPDRFSAQQFSDYHSELNMSSLELGDSALYFCASSVPTEAFFGQGTRLTVV.

This clonotype appeared a few times. J is TRBJ1-4 and V is TRBV9; D unclear. Trimming shortened V by 4 bases and J by 12 bases, and 19 bases separated the two germline ends. The length of the CDR3 is 14 residues. The germline CDR1 and CDR2 sequences are SGDLS and YYNGEE. The DNA for the CDR3 is TGTGCCAGCAGCCCCTTCGGCCCAGGTCCGGAACTGTTTTTT. Translating it yields CASSPFGPGPELFF. Filled out from reference TRBV9 and TRBJ1-4, the complete variable domain reads DSGVTQTPKHLITATGQRVTLRCSPRSGDLSVYWYQQSLDQGLQFLIQYYNGEERAKGNILERFSAQQFPDLHSELNLSSLELGDSALYFCASSPFGPGPELFFGSGTQLSVL.

This clonotype occurred many times. The chain joins TRBV12-3 or TRBV12-4 to TRBJ1-1; 8 bases line up with TRBD1. The CDR3 is 15 amino acids. J gave up 0 bases and V 3 bases, and 3 bases lay outside the gene matches. CDR3: CASSLAGGLNTEAFF. CDR3 in DNA: TGTGCCAGCAGTTTGGCAGGGGGCTTGAACACTGAAGCTTTCTTT.

The chain employs TRBV6-2 or TRBV6-3 and TRBJ1-5; D gene uncertain. V was shortened by 0 bases and J by 6 bases, with 21 bases between the two germline ends. The CDR3 is 18 residues long. Per the germline V gene, CDR1 is MNHEY and CDR2 is SVGEGT. The CDR3 nucleotides read TGTGCCAGCAGTTACTCGAAGCCGTTTACCGGGTCGGGTCAGCCCCAGCATTTT. Translated: CASSYSKPFTGSGQPQHF.

The chain is built from TRBV5-1 and TRBJ1-2; D possibly corresponds to TRBD1 (6 bases). The germline V and J ends were trimmed by 1 base and 6 bases, with 16 bases remaining between them. Germline V gives CDR1 SGHRS, CDR2 YFSETQ. The CDR3 runs 15 residues. This CDR3 is CASSLYQGTSDGYTF. CDR3 in DNA: TGCGCCAGCAGCTTGTACCAGGGGACGTCAGATGGCTACACCTTC.

V gene TRBV12-3 or TRBV12-4 combines with J gene TRBJ2-7; no clear D gene. Trimming took 7 bases from V and 8 from J, leaving 15 bases between them. This CDR3 contains 12 residues. CDR3 nucleotides: TGTGCCAGCACCGACAAAAGGGCTCAGCAGTACTTC. Protein: CASTDKRAQQYF.

Only a few counts were recorded for this clonotype. The J gene is TRBJ1-1, the V gene TRBV25-1; tentatively, D is TRBD1 (5 bases). Between the trimmed V and J ends, which lost 0 bases and 4 bases, there was a span of 12 bases. The CDR3 consists of 15 residues. CDR1 and CDR2 (germline): MGHDK, SYGVNS. The CDR3 region has the DNA TGTGCCAGCAGTGAATATGGGGCCTTGGGCACTGAAGCTTTCTTT. Amino acids: CASSEYGALGTEAFF.

This clonotype has only a few counts. The chain has TRBV7-6 and TRBJ1-2; D possibly corresponds to TRBD1 (5 bases). The CDR3 sequence is 16 residues long. Trimming took 5 bases from V and 4 from J, leaving 20 bases between them. Germline CDR1 and CDR2: SGHVS and FNYEAQ. This CDR3 is CASSPPTGLSTYGYTF. CDR3 nucleotide sequence: TGTGCCAGCAGCCCGCCCACGGGGCTCTCAACCTATGGCTACACCTTC.

The chain employs TRBV7-8 and TRBJ1-1; D remains ambiguous. The CDR3 loop spans 13 amino acids. The germline V gene has CDR1 SGHVS and CDR2 FQNEAQ. Trimming took 2 bases from V and 4 from J, leaving 8 bases between them. The CDR3 nucleotides are TGTGCCAGCAGCTTACAGAGGTTCACTGAAGCTTTCTTT. This sequence encodes CASSLQRFTEAFF.

This clonotype was recorded a few times. This chain links TRBV20-1 with TRBJ1-5; D unresolved. V was cut by 4 bases and J by 0 bases, with 10 bases left in between. The CDR3 has 14 residues. Germline V lookup: CDR1 DFQATT, CDR2 SNEGSKA (reference sequence). The CDR3 sequence is CSANSGNSNQPQHF. Here the CDR3 DNA reads TGCAGTGCTAATTCAGGAAATAGCAATCAGCCCCAGCATTTT.

The CDR3 loop is CASSWGGGDFQETQYF. The DNA of the CDR3 is TGTGCCAGCAGTTGGGGAGGGGGCGATTTCCAAGAGACCCAGTACTTC. V is TRBV6-2 or TRBV6-3 and J is TRBJ2-5, with D perhaps being TRBD1 or TRBD2 (7 bases each). The V gene's germline CDR1 is MNHEY and CDR2 SVGEGT. V was cut by 4 bases and J by 1 base, with 16 bases left in between. There are 16 residues in the CDR3.